This passage covers 10 T cell receptor beta chains from one sample sequenced in a study of blood T cell repertoires in COVID-19. TCRdb's table, derived via immunoSEQ multiplex PCR, lists solely in-frame clones and lacks some. The table includes roughly 150,000 clones, approximately 85% detected once. The specimen was peripheral blood. Source of these receptors: an older man with COVID-19, enrolled during active disease.

The chain is built from TRBV9 and TRBJ1-6; TRBD1 aligns across 10 bases. Germline V gene lookup returns CDR1 SGDLS and CDR2 YYNGEE. CDR3 length: 14 residues. With V trimmed by 3 bases and J by 14 bases, 8 bases remained unmatched. The CDR3 DNA follows: TGTGCCAGCAGCGCCGGGACAGGGGTTTTCGCCCTCCACTTT. It specifies CASSAGTGVFALHF.

CDR3 region: CASSTGTDEKLFF. CDR3 nucleotide sequence: TGTGCCAGCAGTACAGGGACGGACGAAAAACTGTTTTTT. This chain links TRBV2 with TRBJ1-4, with a weak D call TRBD1 (6 bases). The length of the CDR3 is 13 residues. CDR1 SNHLY and CDR2 FYNNEI come from the germline V gene. The germline V and J ends were trimmed by 5 bases and 8 bases, with 12 bases remaining between them.

The chain recombines TRBV19 with TRBJ1-1, with D possibly matching TRBD1 (5 bases). The ends were cut back, 6 bases at V and 4 bases at J, with 15 bases in the middle. The CDR3 contains 14 residues. From germline, CDR1 is LNHDA and CDR2 SQIVND (reference sequence). CDR3 bases: TGTGCCAGTAGCCTCGACCGGGGGGGCACTGAAGCTTTCTTT. Translating it yields CASSLDRGGTEAFF.

V and J are TRBV6-5 and TRBJ2-5; 9 nucleotides line up with TRBD1. CDR1 is MNHEY and CDR2 is SVGAGI in the germline V gene. V lost 6 bases, J lost 4 bases, and 6 bases stayed unmatched. The length of the CDR3 is 14 residues. The CDR3: CASRPGQGRETQYF. DNA of the CDR3: TGTGCCAGCAGACCGGGACAGGGAAGAGAGACCCAGTACTTC.

The chain employs TRBV18 and TRBJ1-4, with D possibly matching TRBD1 (5 bases). Per the germline V gene, CDR1 is KGHSH and CDR2 is LQKENI. This CDR3 is built from 15 residues. V lost 4 bases, J lost 0 bases, and 9 bases lay in between. This CDR3 is CASSRRQSTNEKLFF. In DNA, the CDR3 is TGTGCCAGCTCACGCCGACAGTCAACTAATGAAAAACTGTTTTTT.

This chain joins TRBV7-3 and TRBJ2-3; 7 bases agree with TRBD1. The CDR3 has 14 amino acids. Losses at the gene ends were 5 bases for V and 4 bases for J; bases not matched to a gene: 6. The germline gives CDR1 SGHTA, CDR2 FQGTGA. This chain's CDR3 is CASSGSGTADTQYF. The CDR3 bases are TGTGCCAGCAGCGGGTCCGGGACAGCAGATACGCAGTATTTT.

This clone appeared a single time. J is TRBJ2-3 and V is TRBV6-5; TRBD1 matches at 7 bases. The CDR3 runs to 14 residues. CDR1 MNHEY and CDR2 SVGAGI come from the germline V gene. V shed 5 bases, J shed 2 bases, and the junction held 4 bases outside the gene matches. CDR3 protein: CASSHGTDTDTQYF. CDR3 in DNA: TGTGCCAGCAGTCACGGGACAGACACAGATACGCAGTATTTT.

This clone was picked up a small number of times. V usage is TRBV4-1 and J usage is TRBJ1-1; 7 bases are a match to TRBD1. Germline loops: CDR1 MGHRA, CDR2 YSYEKL. The CDR3 is made up of 14 amino acids. V lost 4 bases to trimming and J lost 1 base; unmatched junction nucleotides: 3. In nucleotides, the CDR3 is TGCGCCAGCAGCCTGGACAGGTCGAACACTGAAGCTTTCTTT. Amino acids: CASSLDRSNTEAFF.

The J gene is TRBJ1-6, the V gene TRBV7-2; no clear D. Germline CDR1 is SGHTA and CDR2 is FQGNSA. The germline V and J ends were trimmed by 4 bases and 7 bases, with 11 bases remaining between them. The CDR3 spans 14 residues. The CDR3, as DNA: TGTGCCAGCAGCTCAAGTGGGCGCAATTCACCCCTCCACTTT. Encoded protein: CASSSSGRNSPLHF.

The rearrangement links TRBV7-9 to TRBJ1-1; tentatively, D is TRBD1 (5 bases). Deletions cut 5 bases from V and 1 base from J, with 14 bases between. The CDR3 totals 15 residues. Per the germline V gene, CDR1 is SEHNR and CDR2 is FQNEAQ (reference sequence). CDR3 nucleotide sequence: TGTGCCAGCAGCCCATGGACATCTAGGAACACTGAAGCTTTCTTT. It encodes CASSPWTSRNTEAFF.